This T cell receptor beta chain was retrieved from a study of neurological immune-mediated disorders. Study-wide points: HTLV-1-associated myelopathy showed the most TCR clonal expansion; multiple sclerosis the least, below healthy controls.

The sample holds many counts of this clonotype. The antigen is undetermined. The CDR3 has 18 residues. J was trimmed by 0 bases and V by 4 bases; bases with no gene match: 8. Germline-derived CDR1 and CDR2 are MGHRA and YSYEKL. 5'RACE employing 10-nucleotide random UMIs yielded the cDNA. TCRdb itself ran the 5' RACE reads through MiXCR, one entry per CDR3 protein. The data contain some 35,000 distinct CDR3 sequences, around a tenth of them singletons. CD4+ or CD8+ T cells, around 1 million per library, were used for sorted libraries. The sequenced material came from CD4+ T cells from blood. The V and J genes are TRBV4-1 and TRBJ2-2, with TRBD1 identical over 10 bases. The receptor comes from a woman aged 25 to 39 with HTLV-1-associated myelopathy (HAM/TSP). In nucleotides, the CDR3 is TGCGCCAGCAGCCCCCCGGGACAGGGGCCTCCGAACACCGGGGAGCTGTTTTTT. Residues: CASSPPGQGPPNTGELFF.